A single sample is the source of the 23 T cell receptor beta chains below, sequenced in a study of PD-1 blockade in classical Hodgkin lymphoma. Measured with immunoSEQ multiplex PCR; TCRdb has only the in-frame clones, and not every one. The sample includes roughly 100,000 clones, approximately 90% seen only once; the top ten take 15% to 20%. Time point in this sample: cycle 4 day 1 (C4D1), after less than 7 weeks of nivolumab. Every single patient, without exception, relapsed after autologous stem cell transplantation, and brentuximab vedotin exposure varied. Material: peripheral blood mononuclear cells (PBMCs), obtained before the fourth cycle of nivolumab. These receptors originate from a human donor with classical Hodgkin lymphoma.

This clone was detected a few times. Additional DNA sequences in this sample encode the identical CDR3. This chain uses TRBV7-2 with TRBJ1-1; D is uncertain. CDR3 length equals 14 residues. Germline values: CDR1 SGHTA, CDR2 FQGNSA. The germline V and J ends were trimmed by 1 base and 0 bases, with 6 bases remaining between them. The CDR3: CASSLGRLNTEAFF. In DNA form, the CDR3 reads TGTGCCAGCAGCTTAGGTCGTCTGAACACTGAAGCTTTCTTT. Variable domain in full (rest from reference TRBV7-2 and TRBJ1-1): GAGVSQSPSNKVTEKGKDVELRCDPISGHTALYWYRQSLGQGLEFLIYFQGNSAPDKSGLPSDRFSAERTGGSVSTLTIQRTQQEDSAVYLCASSLGRLNTEAFFGQGTRLTVV.

The DNA for the CDR3 is TGTGCCAGCAGCTCTACGGGACTAGCGGGAGTTACCGGGGAGCTGTTTTTT. Its translation is CASSSTGLAGVTGELFF. The rearrangement links TRBV11-2 to TRBJ2-2; 14 positions agree with TRBD2. The CDR3 sequence is 17 residues long. Trimming cost V 4 bases and J 5 bases; bases outside gene matches: 6. The germline V gene has CDR1 SGHAT and CDR2 FQNNGV.

Of note for this clone: The junction shows a germline mismatch at one end, possibly a read error. The rearrangement joins TRBV5-4 to TRBJ2-7, with TRBD1 identical over 10 bases. The CDR3 has 13 amino acids. Germline CDR1 SGHNT, CDR2 YYREEE (reference sequence). CDR3 DNA sequence: TGTGCGAGCACTCGGGACAGGGGCTACGAGCAGTACTTC. This sequence encodes CASTRDRGYEQYF.

The chain recombines TRBV5-1 with TRBJ2-1; D tentatively fits TRBD1 or TRBD2 (5 bases each). This CDR3 region has 13 residues. From germline, CDR1 is SGHRS and CDR2 YFSETQ. The V gene lost 5 bases and the J gene lost 6 bases, with 12 bases spanning the gap. The CDR3 DNA sequence: TGCGCCAGCAGACGGGACGAAACCAATGAGCAGTTCTTC. Its protein product is CASRRDETNEQFF.

V and J are TRBV2 and TRBJ2-5; 7 bases are a match to TRBD1. Germline CDR1 and CDR2: SNHLY and FYNNEI. This CDR3 is 14 amino acids long. Losses at the gene ends were 7 bases for V and 4 bases for J; bases not matched to a gene: 9. CDR3 sequence: CASTMTGSGETQYF. The DNA of the CDR3 is TGTGCCAGCACTATGACAGGGTCGGGAGAGACCCAGTACTTC.

The J gene is TRBJ2-7, the V gene TRBV27; D unresolved. Germline lookup yields CDR1 MNHEY and CDR2 SMNVEV (reference sequence). The CDR3 is 11 residues long. V lost 7 bases and J lost 6, with 10 bases in between. The CDR3 DNA is TGTGCCAGCACTTTTTACTCCGAGCAGTACTTC. Encoded protein: CASTFYSEQYF.

This sequence joins TRBV6-5 and TRBJ2-2; no clear D gene. V was cut by 10 bases and J by 2 bases, with 14 bases left in between. CDR1 is MNHEY and CDR2 is SVGAGI in the germline V gene. The CDR3 length is 14 residues. This CDR3 reads CATGQGENTGELFF. The CDR3 bases are TGTGCCACCGGCCAAGGCGAAAACACCGGGGAGCTGTTTTTT.

The chain joins TRBV4-3 to TRBJ2-1; D is ambiguous. The CDR3 extends over 17 amino acids. Germline CDR1 is LGHNA and CDR2 is YSLEER. Trimming took off 0 bases at V and 5 bases at J, with 17 bases between the two ends. This CDR3 is CASSQDGPPGVDNEQFF. The CDR3, as DNA: TGCGCCAGCAGCCAAGACGGACCCCCTGGCGTGGACAATGAGCAGTTCTTC.

The chain carries TRBV7-2 and TRBJ2-7; 10 nucleotides match TRBD2. The CDR3 is made up of 15 amino acids. Germline V CDR1 and CDR2: SGHTA, FQGNSA. Trimming cost V 3 bases and J 7 bases; bases outside gene matches: 9. The CDR3 protein is CASSLTSGFFHEQYF. The CDR3 DNA reads as TGTGCCAGCAGCTTGACTAGCGGGTTTTTTCATGAGCAGTACTTC.

This clone was recorded only once. In DNA form, the CDR3 reads TGTGCCAGCAGTGGACAGGGGTCCTACAATGAGCAGTTCTTC. As protein: CASSGQGSYNEQFF. The chain is built from TRBV2 and TRBJ2-1; 8 bases are shared with TRBD1. The CDR3 has 14 amino acids. Germline trimming cut 4 bases from V and 1 base from J; bases unmatched to any gene: 0. CDR1 and CDR2 from the germline V gene are SNHLY and FYNNEI. Complete variable domain (other parts from reference TRBV2 and TRBJ2-1): EPEVTQTPSHQVTQMGQEVILRCVPISNHLYFYWYRQILGQKVEFLVSFYNNEISEKSEIFDDQFSVERPDGSNFTLKIRSTKLEDSAMYFCASSGQGSYNEQFFGPGTRLTVL.

This sequence joins TRBV5-4 and TRBJ2-3; 9 bases are shared with TRBD2. The CDR3 contains 15 residues. CDR1 and CDR2 from the germline V gene are SGHNT and YYREEE (reference sequence). V lost 2 bases and J lost 4; bases outside the gene matches: 5. The CDR3 coding sequence is TGTGCCAGCAGCTTTATAGCGGGAGTCTCAGATACGCAGTATTTT. This encodes CASSFIAGVSDTQYF.

This chain links TRBV30 with TRBJ2-2, with no clear D. V lost 0 bases to trimming and J lost 0 bases, with 8 bases between them. Germline V gene lookup returns CDR1 GTSNPN and CDR2 SVGIG (reference sequence). The CDR3 covers 15 residues. Here the CDR3 reads CAWSVVKANTGELFF. The CDR3 DNA reads TGTGCCTGGAGTGTCGTGAAAGCGAACACCGGGGAGCTGTTTTTT. Supplemented by reference TRBV30 and TRBJ2-2, the full variable domain reads SQTIHQWPATLVQPVGSPLSLECTVEGTSNPNLYWYRQAAGRGLQLLFYSVGIGQISSEVPQNLSASRPQDRQFILSSKKLLLSDSGFYLCAWSVVKANTGELFFGEGSRLTVL.

V and J are TRBV19 and TRBJ2-7; 7 positions agree with TRBD1. Germline-derived CDR1 and CDR2 are LNHDA and SQIVND (reference sequence). V dropped 3 bases and J dropped 7; count of bases not matched to a gene: 6. The CDR3 totals 13 residues. The CDR3 DNA reads as TGTGCCAGTAGTATCAACAGGGGAGAAGAGCAGTACTTC. Residues: CASSINRGEEQYF.

Of note for this clone: Other DNA sequences in this specimen translate into the identical CDR3. The gene calls are TRBV19 and TRBJ2-5, with D unclear. There are 13 residues in the CDR3. CDR1 is LNHDA and CDR2 is SQIVND in the germline V gene (reference sequence). V was shortened by 5 bases and J by 2 bases, with 9 bases between the two germline ends. The CDR3 loop is CASSWAGQETQYF. In nucleotides, the CDR3 is TGTGCCAGTAGTTGGGCCGGACAAGAGACCCAGTACTTC. Drawing the rest from reference TRBV19 and TRBJ2-5, the complete variable domain is DGGITQSPKYLFRKEGQNVTLSCEQNLNHDAMYWYRQDPGQGLRLIYYSQIVNDFQKGDIAEGYSVSREKKESFPLTVTSAQKNPTAFYLCASSWAGQETQYFGPGTRLLVL.

The chain couples TRBV19 to TRBJ2-1, with D hard to call. Trimming took 0 bases from V and 4 from J, leaving 4 bases between them. The germline gives CDR1 LNHDA, CDR2 SQIVND (reference sequence). The CDR3 covers 13 residues. CDR3: CASSIEGYNEQFF. CDR3 bases: TGTGCCAGTAGTATAGAAGGTTACAATGAGCAGTTCTTC.

The chain recombines TRBV30 with TRBJ2-7; D gene uncertain. V shed 0 bases and J shed 0 bases, with 6 bases lying between them. The CDR3 spans 13 residues. Germline lookup yields CDR1 GTSNPN and CDR2 SVGIG (reference sequence). The CDR3 DNA reads TGTGCCTGGAGTGTGGAAAGCTCCTACGAGCAGTACTTC. Its translation is CAWSVESSYEQYF.

This clone was recorded once. This rearrangement joins TRBV6-5 to TRBJ2-1, with D possibly TRBD2 on 5 matching bases. Per the germline V gene, CDR1 is MNHEY and CDR2 is SVGAGI. V lost 7 bases and J lost 9, with 10 bases in between. The length of the CDR3 is 11 residues. For the CDR3, the DNA is TGTGCCAGCAACGGGATTGGTGAGCAGTTCTTC. The encoded protein is CASNGIGEQFF.

The CDR3 loop is CASGGRPGNTIYF. CDR3 nucleotide sequence: TGTGCCAGTGGTGGGAGGCCTGGAAACACCATATATTTT. V is TRBV19 and J is TRBJ1-3; D is undetermined. The CDR3 extends over 13 amino acids. Germline V gene data show CDR1 as LNHDA and CDR2 as SQIVND (reference sequence). V shed 8 bases and J shed 2 bases, with 10 bases lying between them. Variable domain in full (rest from reference TRBV19 and TRBJ1-3): DGGITQSPKYLFRKEGQNVTLSCEQNLNHDAMYWYRQDPGQGLRLIYYSQIVNDFQKGDIAEGYSVSREKKESFPLTVTSAQKNPTAFYLCASGGRPGNTIYFGEGSWLTVV.

This clone has only one observation. The chain employs TRBV6-5 and TRBJ1-4; maybe TRBD1 (6 bases). The germline V and J ends were trimmed by 5 bases and 8 bases, with 15 bases remaining between them. This CDR3 region has 14 residues. Germline lookup yields CDR1 MNHEY and CDR2 SVGAGI. The CDR3 here is CASSQTGLREKLFF. In DNA form, the CDR3 reads TGTGCCAGCAGTCAGACAGGACTACGAGAAAAACTGTTTTTT.

The sample holds one count of this clone. The chain has TRBV7-6 and TRBJ2-7, with 9 bases that match TRBD1. The CDR3 has 16 amino acids. Germline V gene lookup returns CDR1 SGHVS and CDR2 FNYEAQ. Trimming at V came to 0 bases and at J to 3 bases, leaving 6 bases not matched to a gene. The CDR3: CASSLATGGGVYEQYF. CDR3 in DNA: TGTGCCAGCAGCTTAGCGACAGGGGGAGGGGTCTACGAGCAGTACTTC.

J is TRBJ1-5 and V is TRBV2; D remains ambiguous. V was trimmed by 7 bases and J by 6 bases, leaving 16 bases between them. This CDR3 spans 14 amino acids. Germline values: CDR1 SNHLY, CDR2 FYNNEI. CDR3 nucleotide sequence: TGTGCCAGCAATTATGCGGGTTTTGGTCAGCCCCAGCATTTT. Its protein is CASNYAGFGQPQHF.

V usage is TRBV29-1 and J usage is TRBJ2-7, with D perhaps matching TRBD1 (6 bases). From germline, CDR1 is SQVTM and CDR2 ANQGSEA. The germline V and J ends were trimmed by 7 bases and 2 bases, with 12 bases remaining between them. There are 12 residues in the CDR3. CDR3 in amino acids: CSAWTDTYEQYF. In nucleotides, the CDR3 is TGCAGCGCATGGACAGACACCTACGAGCAGTACTTC.

The chain carries TRBV28 and TRBJ2-1; D remains unclear. The CDR3 covers 13 residues. The V end lost 2 bases, the J end lost 10 bases, and 12 bases lay between the germline ends. Germline CDR1 is MDHEN and CDR2 is SYDVKM. Here the CDR3 DNA reads TGTGCCAGCAGTTTAAGAGGCTCTAAGGAGCAGTTCTTC. It specifies CASSLRGSKEQFF.